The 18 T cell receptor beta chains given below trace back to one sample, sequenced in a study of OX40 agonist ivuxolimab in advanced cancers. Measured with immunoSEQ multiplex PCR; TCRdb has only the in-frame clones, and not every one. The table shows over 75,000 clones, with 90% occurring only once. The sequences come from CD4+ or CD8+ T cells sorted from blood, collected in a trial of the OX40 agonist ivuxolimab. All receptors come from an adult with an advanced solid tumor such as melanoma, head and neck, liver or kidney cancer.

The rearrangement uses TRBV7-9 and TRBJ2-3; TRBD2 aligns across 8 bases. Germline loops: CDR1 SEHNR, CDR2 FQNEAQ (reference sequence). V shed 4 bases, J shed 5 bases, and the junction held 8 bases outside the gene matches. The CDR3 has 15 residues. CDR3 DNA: TGTGCCAGCAGCTCACGAGCGGGAGCAGGAGATACGCAGTATTTT. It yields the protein CASSSRAGAGDTQYF.

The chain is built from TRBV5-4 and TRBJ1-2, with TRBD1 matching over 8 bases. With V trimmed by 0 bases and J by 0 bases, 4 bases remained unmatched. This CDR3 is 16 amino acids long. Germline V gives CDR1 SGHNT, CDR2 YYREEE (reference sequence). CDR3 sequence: CASSLDRGRTNYGYTF. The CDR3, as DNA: TGTGCCAGCAGCTTGGACAGGGGGAGAACTAACTATGGCTACACCTTC.

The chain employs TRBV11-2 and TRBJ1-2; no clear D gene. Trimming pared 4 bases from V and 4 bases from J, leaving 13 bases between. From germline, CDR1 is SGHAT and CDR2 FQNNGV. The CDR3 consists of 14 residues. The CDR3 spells CASSSLKRGYGYTF. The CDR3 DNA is TGTGCCAGCAGCTCCCTTAAGCGTGGCTATGGCTACACCTTC.

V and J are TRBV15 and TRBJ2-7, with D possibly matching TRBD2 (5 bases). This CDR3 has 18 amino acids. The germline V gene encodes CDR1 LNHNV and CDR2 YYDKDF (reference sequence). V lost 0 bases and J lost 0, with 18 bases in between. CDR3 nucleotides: TGTGCCACCAGCAGAGATAGATCGAGAGGACTTAGCTCCTACGAGCAGTACTTC. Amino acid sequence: CATSRDRSRGLSSYEQYF.

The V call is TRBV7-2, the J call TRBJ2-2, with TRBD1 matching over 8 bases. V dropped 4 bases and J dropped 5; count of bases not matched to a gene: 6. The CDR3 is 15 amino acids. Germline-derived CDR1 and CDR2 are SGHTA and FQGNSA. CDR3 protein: CASSSQGAVTGELFF. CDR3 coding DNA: TGTGCCAGCAGCTCTCAGGGGGCTGTGACCGGGGAGCTGTTTTTT.

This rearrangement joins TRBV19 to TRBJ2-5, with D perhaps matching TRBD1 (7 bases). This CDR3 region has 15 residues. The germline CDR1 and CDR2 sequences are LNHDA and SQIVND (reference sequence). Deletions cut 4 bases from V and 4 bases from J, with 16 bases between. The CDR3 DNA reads TGTGCCAGTAGTAGGTACAGGGGAGGATCAGAGACCCAGTACTTC. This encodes CASSRYRGGSETQYF.

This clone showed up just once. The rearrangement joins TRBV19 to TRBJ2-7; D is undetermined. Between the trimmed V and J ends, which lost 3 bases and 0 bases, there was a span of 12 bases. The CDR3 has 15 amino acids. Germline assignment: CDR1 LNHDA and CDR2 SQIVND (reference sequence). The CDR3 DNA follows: TGTGCCAGTAGTATTGGGCCGGAGAGCTCCTACGAGCAGTACTTC. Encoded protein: CASSIGPESSYEQYF.

CDR3 in amino acids: CASSLGRQLEKLFF. The CDR3, as DNA: TGTGCCAGCAGTTTAGGCAGGCAGCTCGAAAAACTGTTTTTT. The chain couples TRBV28 to TRBJ1-4; no clear D. CDR1 and CDR2 from the germline V gene are MDHEN and SYDVKM. With 2 bases removed from V and 8 bases from J, the gap between germline ends came to 12 bases. The CDR3 spans 14 residues.

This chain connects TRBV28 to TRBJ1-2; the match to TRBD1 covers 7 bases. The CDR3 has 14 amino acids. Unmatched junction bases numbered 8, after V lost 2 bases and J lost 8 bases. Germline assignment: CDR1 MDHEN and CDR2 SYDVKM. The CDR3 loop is CASSLGWDSKGYTF. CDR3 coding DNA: TGTGCCAGCAGTTTAGGTTGGGACAGCAAAGGCTACACCTTC.

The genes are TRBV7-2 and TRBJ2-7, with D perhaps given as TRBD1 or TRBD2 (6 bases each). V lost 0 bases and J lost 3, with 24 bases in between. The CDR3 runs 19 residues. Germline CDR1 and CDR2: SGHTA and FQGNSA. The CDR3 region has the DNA TGTGCCAGCAGCTTAGCGGGGGGCAGGGGTGCGGTAGTCTACTACGAGCAGTACTTC. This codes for CASSLAGGRGAVVYYEQYF.

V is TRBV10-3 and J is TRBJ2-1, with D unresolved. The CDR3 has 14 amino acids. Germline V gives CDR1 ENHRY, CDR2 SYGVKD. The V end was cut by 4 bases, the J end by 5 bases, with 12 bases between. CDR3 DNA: TGTGCCATCAGTGGGGAAGCGTGGGACAATGAGCAGTTCTTC. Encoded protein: CAISGEAWDNEQFF.

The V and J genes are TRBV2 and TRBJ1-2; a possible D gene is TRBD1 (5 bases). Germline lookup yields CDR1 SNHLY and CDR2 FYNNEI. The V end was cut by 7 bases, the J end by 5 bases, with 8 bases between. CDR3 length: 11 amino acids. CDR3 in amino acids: CASTRVYGYTF. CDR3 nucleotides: TGTGCCAGCACCAGGGTTTATGGCTACACCTTC.

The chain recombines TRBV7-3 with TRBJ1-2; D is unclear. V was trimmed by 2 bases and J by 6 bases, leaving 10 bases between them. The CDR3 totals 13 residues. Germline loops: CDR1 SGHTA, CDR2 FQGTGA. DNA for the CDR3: TGTGCCAGCAGCTTAGAAAGGAGGGATGGCTACACCTTC. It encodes CASSLERRDGYTF.

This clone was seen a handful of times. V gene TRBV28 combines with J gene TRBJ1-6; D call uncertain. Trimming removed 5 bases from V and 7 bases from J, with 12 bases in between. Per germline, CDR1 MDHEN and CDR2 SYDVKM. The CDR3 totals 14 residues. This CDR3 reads CASSAPAGNSPLHF. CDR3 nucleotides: TGTGCCAGCAGTGCCCCAGCGGGCAATTCACCCCTCCACTTT.

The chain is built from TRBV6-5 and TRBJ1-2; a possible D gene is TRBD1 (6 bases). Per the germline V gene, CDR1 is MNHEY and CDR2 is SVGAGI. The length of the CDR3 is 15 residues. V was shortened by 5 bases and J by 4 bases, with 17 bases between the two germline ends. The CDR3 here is CASSRGGRRGYGYTF. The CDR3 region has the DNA TGTGCCAGCAGTCGGGGGGGGCGCCGCGGCTATGGCTACACCTTC.

The CDR3, as DNA: TGTGCCAGCAGCTTCGAAGCCTCTTTTCTGCACACAGATACGCAGTATTTT. This sequence encodes CASSFEASFLHTDTQYF. V usage is TRBV5-6 and J usage is TRBJ2-3, with no clear D. In germline, CDR1 is SGHDT, CDR2 YYEEEE. The CDR3 runs 17 residues. Trimming pared 2 bases from V and 2 bases from J, leaving 18 bases between.

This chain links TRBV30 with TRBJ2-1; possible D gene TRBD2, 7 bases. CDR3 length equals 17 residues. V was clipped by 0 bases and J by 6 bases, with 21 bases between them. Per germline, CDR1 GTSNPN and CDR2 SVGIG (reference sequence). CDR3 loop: CAWSVLGARGGGNEQFF. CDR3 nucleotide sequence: TGTGCCTGGAGTGTACTCGGGGCGAGGGGGGGCGGCAATGAGCAGTTCTTC.

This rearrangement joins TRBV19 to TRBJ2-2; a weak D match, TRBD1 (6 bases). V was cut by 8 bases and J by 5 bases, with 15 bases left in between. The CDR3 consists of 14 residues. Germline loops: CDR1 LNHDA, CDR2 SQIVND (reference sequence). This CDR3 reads CASHNLRGTGELFF. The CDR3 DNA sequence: TGTGCCAGTCACAATCTCAGGGGTACCGGGGAGCTGTTTTTT.